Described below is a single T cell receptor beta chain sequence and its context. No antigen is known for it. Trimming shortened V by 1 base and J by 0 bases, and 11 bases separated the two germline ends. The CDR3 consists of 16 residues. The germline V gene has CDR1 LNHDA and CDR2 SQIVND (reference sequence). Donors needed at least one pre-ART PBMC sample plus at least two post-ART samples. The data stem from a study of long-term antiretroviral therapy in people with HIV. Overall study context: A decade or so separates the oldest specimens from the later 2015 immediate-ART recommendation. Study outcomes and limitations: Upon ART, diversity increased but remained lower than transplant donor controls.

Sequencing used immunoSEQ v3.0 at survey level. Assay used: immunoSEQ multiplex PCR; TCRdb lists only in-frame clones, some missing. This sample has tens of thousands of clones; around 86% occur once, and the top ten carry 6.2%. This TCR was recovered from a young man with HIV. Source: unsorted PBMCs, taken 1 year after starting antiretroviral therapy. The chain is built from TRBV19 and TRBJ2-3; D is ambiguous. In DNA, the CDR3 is TGTGCCAGTAGTATAGGTACAGCGTCTAGCACAGATACGCAGTATTTT. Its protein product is CASSIGTASSTDTQYF.